The entry that follows covers one T cell receptor (beta chain) sequence. Its matching antigen is unknown. This entry comes from a study of beta chain features in type 1 diabetes. Across the whole study: Healthy donors and patients had similar age, gender and cell yields. Study-wide results and limits: The naive, central memory and Treg TCRB repertoires of patients appeared to be more similar to one another than those of healthy donors. When Type 1 diabetes patients were examined, their TCRB CDR3s proved moderately but significantly shorter in all four CD4+ subsets.

Of the isolated RNA, all was reverse transcribed, and so the sequenced material was expressed TCRB transcripts. Roughly 3.6 million reads, on average, came from each naive, central memory and regulatory T cell sample. Some clones are missing from TCRdb's copy, which holds only in-frame ones; the method was immunoSEQ multiplex PCR. The sample consists of hundreds of thousands of clones, 11% to 15% of them appearing once. Trimming took 2 bases from V and 1 from J, leaving 6 bases between them. CDR1 MNHEY and CDR2 SVGAGI come from the germline V gene. The CDR3 spans 14 residues. The V and J genes are TRBV6-5 and TRBJ1-5; D unclear. This TCR came from a man between 18 and 29 years old with type 1 diabetes. The sequenced material came from naive CD4+ T cells from blood. In nucleotides, the CDR3 is TGTGCCAGCAGTTACGGGTTGAGCAATCAGCCCCAGCATTTT. Its protein is CASSYGLSNQPQHF.